This paragraph covers one T cell receptor (beta chain) sequence. This record belongs to a study of cytomegalovirus exposure and HLA in healthy donors. Germline CDR1 reads SGHVS; CDR2 reads FQNEAQ. The CDR3 extends over 15 amino acids. Trimming at V came to 2 bases and at J to 4 bases, leaving 6 bases not matched to a gene. Assay used: immunoSEQ multiplex PCR; TCRdb lists only in-frame clones, some missing. The table lists about 220,000 clones, just over 85% of them singletons. The chain is built from TRBV7-8 and TRBJ1-1; 8 bases fit TRBD1. The sample was PBMCs. The sequence derives from a woman aged 18-29 years in good health and CMV-seronegative. CDR3 bases: TGTGCCAGCAGCTTATCCACAGGGGGGAGCACTGAAGCTTTCTTT. Translated: CASSLSTGGSTEAFF. Full variable domain (missing parts from reference TRBV7-8 and TRBJ1-1): GAGVSQSPRYKVAKRGQDVALRCDPISGHVSLFWYQQALGQGPEFLTYFQNEAQLDKSGLPSDRFFAERPEGSVSTLKIQRTQQEDSAVYLCASSLSTGGSTEAFFGQGTRLTVV.